These 2 T cell receptor beta chains share one sample of origin, sequenced in a study of T-cell memory formation after mild COVID-19. One entry per CDR3 protein, called by TCRdb with MiXCR from the 5' RACE reads. The sample lists a few hundred thousand distinct CDR3 sequences, less than 25% occurring once. The sequenced material came from PBMCs or a T cell subset sorted from them (not recorded which). The receptors were sampled from an adult woman who had mild COVID-19 (a few samples of this study predate the infection). Cell type and time point are not known.

This chain uses TRBV12-3 or TRBV12-4 with TRBJ1-3, with D unclear. Trimming stripped 1 base from V and 0 bases from J, with 7 bases between. CDR3 length: 15 residues. Here the CDR3 reads CASSLGLISGNTIYF. CDR3 in DNA: TGTGCCAGCAGTTTAGGGCTGATCTCTGGAAACACCATATATTTT.

This chain joins TRBV14 and TRBJ2-1, with TRBD1 as a possible D gene (6 bases). V lost 3 bases to trimming and J lost 8 bases, with 11 bases between them. This CDR3 has 13 amino acids. The germline gives CDR1 SGHDN, CDR2 FVKESK. CDR3 residues: CASSQVQGHEQFF. CDR3 DNA sequence: TGTGCCAGCAGCCAGGTACAGGGCCATGAGCAGTTCTTC.